The source of this T cell receptor beta chain is a study of blood T cell repertoires in COVID-19. Study details: Samples taken during acute and convalescent COVID-19 were collected in the United States, Italy and Spain. T cells, B-cell-depleted T cells, or PBMCs provided the cDNA or gDNA that served as material.

The study assigned cohorts using participant-reported clinical history. Trimming cost V 5 bases and J 2 bases, with 10 bases left between them. The CDR3 runs 13 residues. Germline assignment: CDR1 SNHLY and CDR2 FYNNEI. Original handling: Reference gene primers were amplified, and this amplification served to estimate nucleated cell counts. Libraries were prepared by immunoSEQ multiplex PCR; TCRdb keeps only in-frame clonotypes and omits some of them. V and J calls and clone size come straight from that table; D and trimming were deduced from the DNA. Of 200,000 or so clones listed, approximately 80% are singletons.

The J gene is TRBJ2-7, the V gene TRBV2, with D possibly matching TRBD2 (5 bases). The source is a woman in her thirties or forties with acute COVID-19. The sequenced sample was PBMCs or T cells enriched from blood (not recorded which). The CDR3 bases are TGTGCCAGCAGTCGGACTTCTCCCTACGAGCAGTACTTC. Translated: CASSRTSPYEQYF.